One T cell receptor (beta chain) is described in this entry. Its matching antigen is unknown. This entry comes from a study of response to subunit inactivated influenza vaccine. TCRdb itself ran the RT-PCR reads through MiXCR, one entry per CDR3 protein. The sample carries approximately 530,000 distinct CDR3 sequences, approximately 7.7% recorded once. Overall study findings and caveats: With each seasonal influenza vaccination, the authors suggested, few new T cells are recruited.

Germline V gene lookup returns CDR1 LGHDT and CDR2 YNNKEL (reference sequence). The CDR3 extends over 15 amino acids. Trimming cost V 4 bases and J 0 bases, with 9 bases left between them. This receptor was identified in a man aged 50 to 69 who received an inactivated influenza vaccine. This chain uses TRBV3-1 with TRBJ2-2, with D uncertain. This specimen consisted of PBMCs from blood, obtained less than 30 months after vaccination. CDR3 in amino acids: CASSPSTTNTGELFF. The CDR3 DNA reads TGTGCCAGCAGCCCTTCTACCACGAACACCGGGGAGCTGTTTTTT.